This is a list of T cell receptor beta chains from one sample in a study of blood T cell repertoires in COVID-19. Clones were sequenced by immunoSEQ multiplex PCR, and TCRdb holds only the in-frame ones, with some missing. The sample lists about 170,000 clones; roughly 85% were seen once. The source material was peripheral blood. The receptors were gathered from a woman older than 75 with acute or convalescent COVID-19. Both conserved end residues are part of each CDR3. Fields, in order: V gene, clone size, D gene, J gene, CDR3 protein, CDR3 DNA. D genes are given only for firm matches. Expanded clones get a size class; other rows say once, few or many, or leave the size out.

V gene: TRBV19
clone size: .
D gene: .
J gene: TRBJ2-1
CDR3 protein: CASSRGPASYNEQFF
CDR3 DNA: TGTGCCAGTAGTAGGGGCCCGGCTTCCTATAATGAGCAGTTCTTC

V gene: TRBV6-5
clone size: .
D gene: .
J gene: TRBJ1-2
CDR3 protein: CASSYSRANYGYTF
CDR3 DNA: TGTGCCAGCAGTTACTCAAGAGCGAACTATGGCTACACCTTC

V gene: TRBV18
clone size: few
D gene: .
J gene: TRBJ1-4
CDR3 protein: CASSPYGGPANEKLFF
CDR3 DNA: TGTGCCAGCTCACCCTACGGGGGGCCGGCTAATGAAAAACTGTTTTTT

V gene: TRBV27
clone size: .
D gene: TRBD2
J gene: TRBJ2-1
CDR3 protein: CASRLAGGQHNEQFF
CDR3 DNA: TGTGCCAGCAGACTAGCGGGAGGACAGCACAATGAGCAGTTCTTC

V gene: TRBV27
clone size: .
D gene: .
J gene: TRBJ2-3
CDR3 protein: CASSLTRLLLRTDTQYF
CDR3 DNA: TGTGCCAGCAGTTTAACTAGACTGCTCCTTAGAACAGATACGCAGTATTTT

V gene: TRBV19
clone size: .
D gene: .
J gene: TRBJ1-1
CDR3 protein: CASSIPSLGRRTEAFF
CDR3 DNA: TGTGCCAGTAGTATCCCTTCTCTGGGGAGGCGCACTGAAGCTTTCTTT

V gene: TRBV12-3/TRBV12-4
clone size: .
D gene: .
J gene: TRBJ1-3
CDR3 protein: CASSPPTGGTIYF
CDR3 DNA: TGTGCCAGCAGTCCCCCGACGGGGGGCACCATATATTTT

V gene: TRBV28
clone size: .
D gene: TRBD2
J gene: TRBJ2-2
CDR3 protein: CASSLYIAGTSGGAWKDTGELFF
CDR3 DNA: TGTGCCAGCAGTTTATATATCGCCGGGACTAGCGGGGGGGCCTGGAAAGACACCGGGGAGCTGTTTTTT

V gene: TRBV6-5
clone size: .
D gene: TRBD1
J gene: TRBJ2-7
CDR3 protein: CASSSTGSSFEQYF
CDR3 DNA: TGTGCCAGCAGTTCGACAGGGTCTTCGTTCGAGCAGTACTTC

V gene: TRBV5-4
clone size: .
D gene: .
J gene: TRBJ1-6
CDR3 protein: CASSLGQPYNSPLHF
CDR3 DNA: TGTGCCAGCAGCTTAGGACAGCCTTATAATTCACCCCTCCACTTT

V gene: TRBV7-6
clone size: .
D gene: .
J gene: TRBJ1-1
CDR3 protein: CASSSGQPWTEAFF
CDR3 DNA: TGTGCCAGCAGCTCCGGACAGCCGTGGACTGAAGCTTTCTTT

V gene: TRBV7-9
clone size: .
D gene: .
J gene: TRBJ2-7
CDR3 protein: CASSLTGYEQYF
CDR3 DNA: TGTGCCAGCAGCTTAACAGGCTACGAGCAGTACTTC

V gene: TRBV6-5
clone size: .
D gene: TRBD2
J gene: TRBJ2-5
CDR3 protein: CASSRTWEGETQYF
CDR3 DNA: TGTGCCAGCAGTCGGACGTGGGAGGGAGAGACCCAGTACTTC

V gene: TRBV7-2
clone size: .
D gene: TRBD1
J gene: TRBJ1-2
CDR3 protein: CASSLSGTGEKGYTF
CDR3 DNA: TGTGCCAGCAGCTTATCGGGGACAGGAGAGAAGGGCTACACCTTC

V gene: TRBV24-1
clone size: .
D gene: .
J gene: TRBJ2-1
CDR3 protein: CATNDFPYNEQFF
CDR3 DNA: TGTGCCACCAATGACTTCCCCTACAATGAGCAGTTCTTC

V gene: TRBV3-1/TRBV3-2
clone size: .
D gene: TRBD1
J gene: TRBJ1-4
CDR3 protein: CASSQEVQGAGKLFF
CDR3 DNA: TGTGCCAGCAGCCAAGAGGTACAGGGGGCAGGAAAACTGTTTTTT

V gene: TRBV10-3
clone size: .
D gene: TRBD1
J gene: TRBJ2-7
CDR3 protein: CAISKVPGQGYYEQYF
CDR3 DNA: TGTGCCATCAGTAAAGTACCGGGACAGGGGTACTACGAGCAGTACTTC

V gene: TRBV6-4
clone size: .
D gene: .
J gene: TRBJ1-6
CDR3 protein: CASSDPPERRFSPLHF
CDR3 DNA: TGTGCCAGCAGTGACCCCCCGGAGCGGAGGTTTTCACCCCTCCACTTT

V gene: TRBV28
clone size: .
D gene: .
J gene: TRBJ1-5
CDR3 protein: CASSPGQWIAGNQPQHF
CDR3 DNA: TGTGCCAGCAGTCCCGGACAGTGGATAGCGGGGAATCAGCCCCAGCATTTT

V gene: TRBV6-5
clone size: few
D gene: TRBD1
J gene: TRBJ1-2
CDR3 protein: CASSYTQGAWGGYTF
CDR3 DNA: TGTGCCAGCAGTTACACACAGGGGGCGTGGGGTGGCTACACCTTC

V gene: TRBV28
clone size: once
D gene: TRBD1
J gene: TRBJ1-4
CDR3 protein: CASEGARNEKLFF
CDR3 DNA: TGTGCCAGCGAGGGGGCGCGGAATGAAAAACTGTTTTTT

V gene: TRBV20-1
clone size: .
D gene: TRBD2
J gene: TRBJ2-7
CDR3 protein: CSASVAGGPYEQYF
CDR3 DNA: TGCAGTGCTAGTGTAGCGGGGGGACCCTACGAGCAGTACTTC

V gene: TRBV27
clone size: once
D gene: TRBD2
J gene: TRBJ2-2
CDR3 protein: CASSLTSGRGDTGELFF
CDR3 DNA: TGTGCCAGCAGTTTAACTTCAGGGAGGGGCGACACCGGGGAGCTGTTTTTT

V gene: TRBV13
clone size: .
D gene: TRBD1
J gene: TRBJ1-1
CDR3 protein: CASSPRQGTEAFF
CDR3 DNA: TGTGCCAGCAGCCCCAGACAGGGGACTGAAGCTTTCTTT

V gene: TRBV6-5
clone size: few
D gene: .
J gene: TRBJ2-2
CDR3 protein: CASSPDRRNTGELFF
CDR3 DNA: TGTGCCAGCAGCCCCGACAGGAGGAACACCGGGGAGCTGTTTTTT

V gene: TRBV29-1
clone size: .
D gene: .
J gene: TRBJ1-1
CDR3 protein: CSALVSITSTEAFF
CDR3 DNA: TGCAGCGCACTTGTTTCCATTACGAGCACTGAAGCTTTCTTT

V gene: TRBV19
clone size: .
D gene: .
J gene: TRBJ1-2
CDR3 protein: CASSSAAAANYGYTF
CDR3 DNA: TGTGCCAGTAGTAGTGCGGCAGCAGCTAACTATGGCTACACCTTC

V gene: TRBV11-2
clone size: once
D gene: .
J gene: TRBJ1-2
CDR3 protein: CASSSPARIYGYTF
CDR3 DNA: TGTGCCAGCAGCTCCCCCGCGAGAATCTATGGCTACACCTTC

V gene: TRBV7-9
clone size: few
D gene: .
J gene: TRBJ1-1
CDR3 protein: CASSLTGPNTEAFF
CDR3 DNA: TGTGCCAGCAGCTTAACTGGGCCGAACACTGAAGCTTTCTTT

V gene: TRBV6-1
clone size: .
D gene: .
J gene: TRBJ2-6
CDR3 protein: CASSDRGRSGANVLTF
CDR3 DNA: TGTGCCAGCAGTGATCGTGGGAGGTCTGGGGCCAACGTCCTGACTTTC

V gene: TRBV5-1
clone size: .
D gene: TRBD2
J gene: TRBJ2-2
CDR3 protein: CASSLGSGSTGELFF
CDR3 DNA: TGCGCCAGCAGCTTGGGTAGCGGGAGTACCGGGGAGCTGTTTTTT

V gene: TRBV6-5
clone size: .
D gene: TRBD1
J gene: TRBJ2-7
CDR3 protein: CASRGTGTSYEQYF
CDR3 DNA: TGTGCCAGCAGGGGGACAGGGACTTCCTACGAGCAGTACTTC

V gene: TRBV4-2
clone size: .
D gene: .
J gene: TRBJ2-5
CDR3 protein: CASSPDSKETQYF
CDR3 DNA: TGTGCCAGCAGCCCGGACAGTAAAGAGACCCAGTACTTC

V gene: TRBV27
clone size: .
D gene: .
J gene: TRBJ1-3
CDR3 protein: CASSLLPFGQGSGNTIYF
CDR3 DNA: TGTGCCAGCAGTTTATTGCCCTTTGGGCAGGGTTCAGGAAACACCATATATTTT

V gene: TRBV24-1
clone size: few
D gene: .
J gene: TRBJ1-1
CDR3 protein: CATQGSGGGTEAFF
CDR3 DNA: TGTGCCACCCAGGGGAGCGGGGGCGGAACTGAAGCTTTCTTT

V gene: TRBV3-1/TRBV3-2
clone size: .
D gene: TRBD1
J gene: TRBJ2-2
CDR3 protein: CASSRATGVRTGELFF
CDR3 DNA: TGTGCCAGCAGCCGGGCAACAGGGGTTCGCACCGGGGAGCTGTTTTTT

V gene: TRBV11-2
clone size: .
D gene: .
J gene: TRBJ1-2
CDR3 protein: CASSLSGAWGYTF
CDR3 DNA: TGTGCCAGCAGCTTAAGCGGGGCTTGGGGCTACACCTTC

V gene: TRBV6-6
clone size: few
D gene: .
J gene: TRBJ2-6
CDR3 protein: CASTTTGRSGANVLTF
CDR3 DNA: TGTGCCAGCACCACCACTGGTAGATCTGGGGCCAACGTCCTGACTTTC

V gene: TRBV19
clone size: .
D gene: .
J gene: TRBJ1-5
CDR3 protein: CASSPQGYQPQHF
CDR3 DNA: TGTGCCAGTAGTCCCCAGGGGTATCAGCCCCAGCATTTT

V gene: TRBV7-6
clone size: .
D gene: .
J gene: TRBJ1-3
CDR3 protein: CASSLEAGLADTIYF
CDR3 DNA: TGTGCCAGCAGCTTAGAAGCAGGGCTCGCGGACACCATATATTTT

V gene: TRBV15
clone size: .
D gene: .
J gene: TRBJ2-2
CDR3 protein: CATSRELAAAGELFF
CDR3 DNA: TGTGCCACCAGCAGGGAATTAGCGGCTGCCGGGGAGCTGTTTTTT

V gene: TRBV4-1
clone size: once
D gene: TRBD1
J gene: TRBJ2-3
CDR3 protein: CASSLGGWDTDTQYF
CDR3 DNA: TGCGCCAGCAGCCTAGGGGGCTGGGACACAGATACGCAGTATTTT

V gene: TRBV5-5
clone size: .
D gene: .
J gene: TRBJ1-2
CDR3 protein: CASSLGVGGYTF
CDR3 DNA: TGTGCCAGCAGCTTGGGAGTCGGTGGCTACACCTTC

V gene: TRBV2
clone size: .
D gene: .
J gene: TRBJ1-2
CDR3 protein: CASSEALEEWRGYTF
CDR3 DNA: TGTGCCAGCAGTGAAGCATTAGAGGAGTGGAGAGGCTACACCTTC

V gene: TRBV19
clone size: .
D gene: .
J gene: TRBJ1-1
CDR3 protein: CASSMQGNTEAFF
CDR3 DNA: TGTGCCAGTAGTATGCAGGGCAACACTGAAGCTTTCTTT

V gene: TRBV6-5
clone size: .
D gene: .
J gene: TRBJ1-5
CDR3 protein: CASSSLATQPQHF
CDR3 DNA: TGTGCCAGCAGTTCCCTCGCGACACAGCCCCAGCATTTT

V gene: TRBV5-4
clone size: .
D gene: TRBD1
J gene: TRBJ1-2
CDR3 protein: CASSPGTGNYGYTF
CDR3 DNA: TGTGCCAGCAGCCCCGGGACAGGAAACTATGGCTACACCTTC

V gene: TRBV6-6
clone size: .
D gene: .
J gene: TRBJ1-1
CDR3 protein: CASSYMAGEAFF
CDR3 DNA: TGTGCCAGCAGTTACATGGCAGGGGAAGCTTTCTTT

V gene: TRBV7-8
clone size: .
D gene: TRBD2
J gene: TRBJ2-3
CDR3 protein: CASSLRLAGADTQYF
CDR3 DNA: TGTGCCAGCAGCTTACGACTAGCGGGCGCAGATACGCAGTATTTT

V gene: TRBV9
clone size: .
D gene: TRBD1
J gene: TRBJ2-5
CDR3 protein: CASSRDRVHQETQYF
CDR3 DNA: TGTGCCAGCAGCAGGGACAGGGTGCACCAAGAGACCCAGTACTTC